What follows are 7 T cell receptor beta chains derived from one specimen sequenced in a study of blood T cells in healthy people across ages. The use of a sample-barcoded 5' primer and a J-beta primer mix characterized a second PCR of roughly 6 to 11 cycles. TCRdb independently ran MiXCR on the 5' RACE reads; one entry per CDR3 protein. The sample records about 630,000 distinct CDR3 sequences, around 21% being singletons. The sample was blood. The receptors shown here come from a man in his sixties or seventies in good health.

V gene TRBV7-2 combines with J gene TRBJ2-2; TRBD1 is a possible D gene (5 bases). Germline V lookup: CDR1 SGHTA, CDR2 FQGNSA. This CDR3 spans 14 amino acids. Trimming left V 3 bases short and J 5 bases short, with 10 bases between. The CDR3 DNA reads as TGTGCCAGCAGCTTCGACAGACGGACCGGGGAGCTGTTTTTT. It is translated as CASSFDRRTGELFF.

This clonotype has a handful of counts. The J gene is TRBJ2-5, the V gene TRBV7-3; 7 bases are shared with TRBD1. The J segment lost 5 bases and the V segment lost 5 bases, leaving 11 bases of the junction unmatched. This CDR3 has 15 residues. Germline CDR1 reads SGHTA; CDR2 reads FQGTGA. For the CDR3, the DNA is TGTGCCAGCAGCCCCGGGACAGCGACCGGGGAGACCCAGTACTTC. Amino acids: CASSPGTATGETQYF.

The rearrangement joins TRBV3-1 to TRBJ2-5; TRBD2 matches at 7 bases. The CDR3 covers 13 residues. Trimming removed 0 bases from V and 11 bases from J; junction bases left unmatched: 6. Germline CDR1 is LGHDT and CDR2 is YNNKEL (reference sequence). This CDR3 reads CASSQELAREQYF. DNA for the CDR3: TGTGCCAGCAGCCAAGAACTAGCGAGGGAGCAGTACTTC.

V is TRBV7-3 and J is TRBJ2-1; D is uncertain. The germline V and J ends were trimmed by 1 base and 6 bases, with 22 bases remaining between them. The CDR3 has 18 amino acids. Per the germline V gene, CDR1 is SGHTA and CDR2 is FQGTGA. Here the CDR3 reads CASSLSSGASRAGNEQFF. CDR3 sequence (DNA): TGTGCCAGCAGCTTAAGTAGTGGAGCTTCTAGGGCAGGCAATGAGCAGTTCTTC.

This clonotype was observed a handful of times. V is TRBV5-1 and J is TRBJ2-5; 7 nucleotides agree with TRBD2. Unmatched junction bases numbered 7, after V lost 0 bases and J lost 5 bases. The CDR3 is 15 residues long. Germline V lookup: CDR1 SGHRS, CDR2 YFSETQ. The CDR3: CASSLGMGGPETQYF. Here the CDR3 DNA reads TGCGCCAGCAGCTTGGGAATGGGAGGGCCCGAGACCCAGTACTTC.

Many counts were recorded for this clonotype. The chain has TRBV7-2 and TRBJ2-7; the D is unclear. Looked up from germline, CDR1 is SGHTA and CDR2 is FQGNSA. The CDR3 sequence is 13 residues long. Trimming took 1 base from V and 3 from J, leaving 7 bases between them. This chain's CDR3 is CASSLDHFYEQYF. The CDR3, as DNA: TGTGCCAGCAGCTTAGACCATTTCTACGAGCAGTACTTC.

Many counts were recorded for this clonotype. The chain combines TRBV28 with TRBJ2-5; 9 bases map to TRBD2. The DNA end is more similar to TRBJ2-7, so the J call may be wrong. From germline, CDR1 is MDHEN and CDR2 SYDVKM. The CDR3 is 14 residues long. Written as DNA, the CDR3 is TGTGCCAGCAGTTTCCGCGGGAGGGACTACGAGCAGTACTTC. Encoded protein: CASSFRGRDYEQYF.